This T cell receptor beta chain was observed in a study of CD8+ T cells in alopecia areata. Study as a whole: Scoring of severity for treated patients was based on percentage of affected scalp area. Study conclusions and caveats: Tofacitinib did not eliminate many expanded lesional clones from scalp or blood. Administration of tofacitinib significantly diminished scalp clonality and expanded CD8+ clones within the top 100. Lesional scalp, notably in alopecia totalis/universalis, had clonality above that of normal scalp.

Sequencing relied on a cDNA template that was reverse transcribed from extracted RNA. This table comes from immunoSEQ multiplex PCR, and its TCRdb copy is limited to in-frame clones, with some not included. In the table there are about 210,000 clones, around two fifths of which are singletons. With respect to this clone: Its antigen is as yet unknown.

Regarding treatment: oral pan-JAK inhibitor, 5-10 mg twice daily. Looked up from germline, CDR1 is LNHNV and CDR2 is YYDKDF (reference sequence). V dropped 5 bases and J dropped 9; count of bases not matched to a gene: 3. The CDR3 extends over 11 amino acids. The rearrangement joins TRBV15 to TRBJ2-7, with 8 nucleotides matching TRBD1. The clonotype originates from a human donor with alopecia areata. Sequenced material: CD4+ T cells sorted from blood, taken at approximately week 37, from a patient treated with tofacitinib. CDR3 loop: CATSGTGGQYF. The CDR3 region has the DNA TGTGCCACCAGCGGTACAGGGGGGCAGTACTTC.